A selection of T cell receptor beta chains follows, all from one sample in a study of cytomegalovirus exposure and HLA in healthy donors. Sequencing was performed with immunoSEQ multiplex PCR; in TCRdb, only in-frame clones are kept and a portion is missing. The table shows approximately 280,000 clones, with more than 75% occurring only once. The sequencing input was PBMCs. The receptors were gathered from a woman aged 18-35 years in good health and CMV-seronegative. The CDR3 runs from the conserved cysteine through the conserved F or W. The D gene is left open where the match is weak. Clone size is stated in some rows and not others, as once, few, many or a class when expanded.

TRBJ2-5	NA	NA	TRBV9	TGTGCCAGCAGCGTAGGACAGAGCTTTACAGAGACCCAGTACTTC	CASSVGQSFTETQYF
TRBJ1-6	few	NA	TRBV6-5	TGTGCCAGCAGTTACGGGGGGGTTAGGAATTCACCCCTCCACTTT	CASSYGGVRNSPLHF
TRBJ2-7	NA	TRBD1	TRBV5-1	TGCGCCAGCAGCTTGGTGACAGGGGACTACGAGCAGTACTTC	CASSLVTGDYEQYF
TRBJ2-7	NA	NA	TRBV28	TGTGCCAGCAGTCCCATCAGCGGGCAGGTAGGCTACGAGCAGTACTTC	CASSPISGQVGYEQYF
TRBJ2-3	NA	TRBD2	TRBV13	TGTGCCAGCAGCTTAGTAACTAGCGGTACAGATACGCAGTATTTT	CASSLVTSGTDTQYF
TRBJ2-7	once	NA	TRBV6-5	TGTGCCACCTCGCCGGGGTCCCACTACGAGCAGTACTTC	CATSPGSHYEQYF
TRBJ2-2	NA	TRBD1	TRBV30	TGTGCCTGGAGTACCGGGACAGGGGGCGGCGGGGAGCTGTTTTTT	CAWSTGTGGGGELFF
TRBJ1-2	once	NA	TRBV27	TGTGCCAGCAGTTTTCCCCGACATGACGGCTACACCTTC	CASSFPRHDGYTF
TRBJ2-5	NA	TRBD1	TRBV2	TGTGCCAGCAGGGTAGACAGGGGGCAAGAGACCCAGTACTTC	CASRVDRGQETQYF
TRBJ1-3	NA	NA	TRBV27	TGTGCCAGCAGTTTAGAGGGTTCTGGAAACACCATATATTTT	CASSLEGSGNTIYF
TRBJ2-6	NA	TRBD1	TRBV14	TGTGCCAGCAGCCTCCCACTGGGACAGGGATACTCTGGGGCCAACGTCCTGACTTTC	CASSLPLGQGYSGANVLTF
TRBJ1-2	NA	NA	TRBV7-2	TGTGCCAGCAGCCCAATCCCCAAGAACAGGGAAGGCTACACCTTC	CASSPIPKNREGYTF
TRBJ2-3	NA	TRBD2	TRBV10-1	TGCGCCAGCAGTCTGATGCGGGGGGCCCGCACAGATACGCAGTATTTT	CASSLMRGARTDTQYF
TRBJ1-1	NA	TRBD1	TRBV19	TGTGCCAGTACCCCCGACAGGGGGGCCTTTAGCGCTGAAGCTTTCTTT	CASTPDRGAFSAEAFF
TRBJ2-7	NA	TRBD2	TRBV27	TGTGCCAGCATTCAAACCGGGACTAGCGGGGGCGAGCAGTACTTC	CASIQTGTSGGEQYF
TRBJ2-7	few	NA	TRBV4-2	TGTGCCAGCAGCCAAGGGGAGGCCGCCTACGAGCAGTACTTC	CASSQGEAAYEQYF
TRBJ2-1	NA	TRBD2	TRBV6-5	TGTGCCAGCAGTTACTCGACTAGCGGGAGTTATGAGCAGTTCTTC	CASSYSTSGSYEQFF
TRBJ2-1	once	TRBD2	TRBV7-6	TGTGCCAGCAGCTTAAAGGTTTGGGCGGGAGACTCCTACAATGAGCAGTTCTTC	CASSLKVWAGDSYNEQFF
TRBJ2-3	NA	TRBD1	TRBV10-3	TGTGCCATCGGACAGGGATCCACAGATACGCAGTATTTT	CAIGQGSTDTQYF
TRBJ1-2	NA	NA	TRBV4-1	TGCGCCAGCAGCCAGCTGGCCGGGTCTAACTATGGCTACACCTTC	CASSQLAGSNYGYTF
TRBJ2-7	once	TRBD1	TRBV19	TGTGCCAGTACCCCGCGGACAGGGGCCGAGCAGTACTTC	CASTPRTGAEQYF
TRBJ2-1	NA	TRBD2	TRBV5-8	TGTGCCAGCAGCGGAACTAGCGGGAGCAAGAATGAGCAGTTCTTC	CASSGTSGSKNEQFF
TRBJ2-2	NA	NA	TRBV6-1	TGTGCCAGCAGTGAATCCAGGAACGGGGAGCTGTTTTTT	CASSESRNGELFF
TRBJ2-3	NA	NA	TRBV19	TGTGCCAGTGGGGGCTCTAGCACAGATACGCAGTATTTT	CASGGSSTDTQYF
TRBJ2-3	NA	NA	TRBV11-2	TGTGCCAGCAGCGTCGAAGGCGGGGTCTCACGCAGGGATACGCAGTATTTT	CASSVEGGVSRRDTQYF
TRBJ2-7	NA	TRBD2	TRBV7-3	TGTGCCAGCAGCTTAACAGCGGGGCCTTACGAGCAGTACTTC	CASSLTAGPYEQYF
TRBJ2-7	NA	TRBD2	TRBV6-5	TGTGCCAGCAGTTACGGGGCAGCGGGAGGCCTGCAGTACTTC	CASSYGAAGGLQYF
TRBJ2-1	NA	NA	TRBV10-2	TGCGCCAGCAGTGAGGGGGGTTTAAGGGCGGGATTAAACAATGAGCAGTTCTTC	CASSEGGLRAGLNNEQFF
TRBJ2-7	few	NA	TRBV10-2	TGCGCCAGCAGACAGGGTGGCTACGAGCAGTACTTC	CASRQGGYEQYF
TRBJ1-5	NA	NA	TRBV28	TGTGCCAGCAGATCGGGAGGAATGGAGCCCCAGCATTTT	CASRSGGMEPQHF
TRBJ2-7	NA	TRBD2	TRBV27	TGTGCCAGCAGTTCTAGACGGTGGCTAGCGGGAGGGCAAGACCTCAGCGAGCAGTACTTC	CASSSRRWLAGGQDLSEQYF
TRBJ2-1	NA	TRBD1	TRBV5-8	TGTGCCAGCAGCATAGGACAGGGGGGGGATGAGCAGTTCTTC	CASSIGQGGDEQFF
TRBJ2-4	NA	NA	TRBV2	TGTGCCAGCAGTGAAGCTTTGCGTCTAGCCAAAAACATTCAGTACTTC	CASSEALRLAKNIQYF
TRBJ1-5	NA	TRBD1	TRBV19	TGTGCCAGTAGTCGAGCTGGACAGGGGGGCTATCAGCCCCAGCATTTT	CASSRAGQGGYQPQHF
TRBJ2-7	NA	NA	TRBV6-6	TGTGCCAGCAGTTACGGGGTTACAGGGTCGTACGAGCAGTACTTC	CASSYGVTGSYEQYF
TRBJ2-4	NA	TRBD2	TRBV19	TGTGCCAGTACGGGGACTAGCAGGCTAGCCAAAAACATTCAGTACTTC	CASTGTSRLAKNIQYF